A selection of T cell receptor beta chains follows, all from one sample in a study of T cells in Graves' hyperthyroidism and ophthalmopathy. TCRdb passed the multiplex PCR reads through MiXCR, listing each CDR3 protein once. This sample has about 300,000 distinct CDR3 sequences, with 13% found just once. Material for sequencing was blood. The receptors originated from a woman aged 25 to 39 with Graves' hyperthyroidism that later progressed to Graves' ophthalmopathy. Each CDR3 is given with its conserved first and last residue. A D gene is named only where the DNA matches it firmly. The size of a clone is reported for some rows only, either as once, few or many, or as a class for expanded clones.

V: TRBV27
D: -
length: 15
size: many
J: TRBJ2-7
CDR3: CASSLRARGSYEQYF
DNA: TGTGCCAGCAGTTTAAGGGCTAGGGGGTCCTACGAGCAGTACTTC

V: TRBV11-2
D: -
length: 13
size: many
J: TRBJ1-2
CDR3: CASSLDLGNGYTF
DNA: TGTGCCAGCAGCTTAGATCTCGGGAATGGCTACACCTTC

V: TRBV19
D: -
length: 17
size: -
J: TRBJ1-5
CDR3: CASSLGLRRSQNQPQHF
DNA: TGTGCCAGTAGTCTGGGACTCCGGAGATCCCAGAATCAGCCCCAGCATTTT

V: TRBV6-1
D: -
length: 16
size: few
J: TRBJ2-2
CDR3: CASSRLGEADTGELFF
DNA: TGTGCCAGCAGCAGACTCGGCGAGGCGGACACCGGGGAGCTGTTTTTT

V: TRBV4-3
D: TRBD1
length: 15
size: many
J: TRBJ2-2
CDR3: CASSLGTANTGELFF
DNA: TGCGCCAGCAGCCTTGGGACAGCCAACACCGGGGAGCTGTTTTTT

V: TRBV4-1
D: -
length: 16
size: many
J: TRBJ1-5
CDR3: CASSQEAGLSNQPQHF
DNA: TGCGCCAGCAGCCAAGAAGCCGGTCTTAGCAATCAGCCCCAGCATTTT

V: TRBV20-1
D: TRBD2
length: 15
size: many
J: TRBJ2-1
CDR3: CSARDSNGRVDEQFF
DNA: TGCAGTGCTAGAGATAGTAACGGGAGGGTCGATGAGCAGTTCTTC

V: TRBV30
D: -
length: 13
size: many
J: TRBJ2-2
CDR3: CAWSEDRAGELFF
DNA: TGTGCCTGGAGTGAAGACAGAGCCGGGGAGCTGTTTTTT

V: TRBV13
D: -
length: 15
size: -
J: TRBJ1-4
CDR3: CASSLRTASNEKLFF
DNA: TGTGCCAGCAGCTTAAGGACAGCAAGTAATGAAAAACTGTTTTTT

V: TRBV5-8
D: -
length: 15
size: many
J: TRBJ2-2
CDR3: CASSLLLPDTGELFF
DNA: TGTGCCAGCAGCTTGTTACTACCCGATACCGGGGAGCTGTTTTTT

V: TRBV19
D: TRBD1
length: 13
size: few
J: TRBJ1-1
CDR3: CASSSDRATEAFF
DNA: TGTGCCAGTAGTTCGGACAGGGCGACTGAAGCTTTCTTT

V: TRBV3-1
D: -
length: 14
size: many
J: TRBJ2-1
CDR3: CASSQGLGFHEQFF
DNA: TGTGCCAGCAGCCAAGGACTAGGGTTTCATGAGCAGTTCTTC

V: TRBV27
D: -
length: 14
size: many
J: TRBJ2-2
CDR3: CASRWAANTGELFF
DNA: TGTGCCAGTAGGTGGGCAGCGAACACCGGGGAGCTGTTTTTT

V: TRBV11-2
D: TRBD1
length: 15
size: many
J: TRBJ2-7
CDR3: CASSSPGQGFNEQYF
DNA: TGTGCCAGCAGCTCCCCGGGACAGGGGTTCAACGAGCAGTACTTC

V: TRBV28
D: TRBD1
length: 14
size: many
J: TRBJ1-2
CDR3: CASSPGGANYGYTF
DNA: TGTGCCAGCAGTCCAGGGGGGGCAAACTATGGCTACACCTTC

V: TRBV9
D: -
length: 14
size: many
J: TRBJ1-1
CDR3: CASSVDPRATEAFF
DNA: TGTGCCAGCAGCGTAGACCCAAGGGCCACTGAAGCTTTCTTT

V: TRBV11-3
D: TRBD2
length: 19
size: many
J: TRBJ2-1
CDR3: CASSPGGTSGRGPYNEQFF
DNA: TGTGCCAGCAGCCCCGGCGGGACTAGCGGGAGAGGGCCCTACAATGAGCAGTTCTTC

V: TRBV20-1
D: -
length: 15
size: many
J: TRBJ2-3
CDR3: CSALPNKDLTDTQYF
DNA: TGCAGTGCTCTCCCCAACAAGGACCTCACAGATACGCAGTATTTT

V: TRBV20-1
D: -
length: 15
size: many
J: TRBJ1-6
CDR3: CSAQSGAAYNSPLHF
DNA: TGCAGTGCTCAGTCGGGCGCGGCCTATAATTCACCCCTCCACTTT

V: TRBV18
D: -
length: 14
size: many
J: TRBJ2-3
CDR3: CASSPTVGTDTQYF
DNA: TGTGCCAGCTCACCGACAGTCGGCACAGATACGCAGTATTTT

V: TRBV7-6
D: TRBD2
length: 16
size: few
J: TRBJ2-5
CDR3: CASSPQPGLASETQYF
DNA: TGTGCCAGCAGCCCCCAACCTGGACTAGCCTCAGAGACCCAGTACTTC

V: TRBV4-3
D: TRBD2
length: 18
size: -
J: TRBJ2-1
CDR3: CASSREGTSGRVGYEQFF
DNA: TGCGCCAGCAGCCGAGAAGGGACTAGCGGGAGGGTCGGCTATGAGCAGTTCTTC

V: TRBV3-1
D: TRBD2
length: 16
size: many
J: TRBJ2-1
CDR3: CASSNPTSGRYNEQFF
DNA: TGTGCCAGCAGCAACCCGACTAGCGGGAGGTACAATGAGCAGTTCTTC

V: TRBV19
D: TRBD1
length: 18
size: -
J: TRBJ1-1
CDR3: CASSILAQGATRDTEAFF
DNA: TGTGCCAGTAGTATCCTTGCCCAGGGGGCAACACGGGACACTGAAGCTTTCTTT

V: TRBV5-8
D: -
length: 15
size: once
J: TRBJ2-3
CDR3: CASSSWPEVADTQYF
DNA: TGTGCCAGCAGCTCGTGGCCCGAGGTAGCAGATACGCAGTATTTT

V: TRBV30
D: TRBD2
length: 16
size: many
J: TRBJ2-1
CDR3: CAWSAPRTSGGNEQFF
DNA: TGTGCCTGGAGTGCCCCCCGGACTAGTGGTGGCAATGAGCAGTTCTTC

V: TRBV7-3
D: -
length: 12
size: -
J: TRBJ2-5
CDR3: CASSHNGETQYF
DNA: TGCGCCAGCAGCCACAACGGGGAGACCCAGTACTTC

V: TRBV11-3
D: TRBD2
length: 13
size: many
J: TRBJ2-1
CDR3: CASSAGGVDEQFF
DNA: TGTGCCAGCAGCGCCGGGGGGGTGGATGAGCAGTTCTTC

V: TRBV28
D: -
length: 15
size: -
J: TRBJ2-3
CDR3: CASSDRTTRTDTQYF
DNA: TGTGCCAGCAGCGATAGGACTACCCGCACAGATACGCAGTATTTT

V: TRBV20-1
D: TRBD1
length: 18
size: few
J: TRBJ2-2
CDR3: CSAAGGQGVALPTGELFF
DNA: TGCAGTGCTGCTGGGGGACAGGGGGTGGCCCTCCCCACCGGGGAGCTGTTTTTT

V: TRBV12-3/TRBV12-4
D: -
length: 14
size: many
J: TRBJ1-2
CDR3: CASSPVPGNYGYTF
DNA: TGTGCCAGCAGTCCCGTACCGGGAAACTATGGCTACACCTTC

V: TRBV12-3/TRBV12-4
D: -
length: 15
size: many
J: TRBJ2-2
CDR3: CASSPIPDGEGELFF
DNA: TGTGCCAGCAGCCCAATCCCGGACGGGGAGGGGGAGCTGTTTTTT

V: TRBV12-3/TRBV12-4
D: -
length: 15
size: many
J: TRBJ2-3
CDR3: CASSLGGIGGDTQYF
DNA: TGTGCCAGCAGTTTAGGCGGGATTGGCGGGGATACGCAGTATTTT

V: TRBV5-1
D: TRBD2
length: 18
size: many
J: TRBJ2-3
CDR3: CASSLGGLAGGPADTQYF
DNA: TGCGCCAGCAGCTTGGGCGGACTAGCGGGAGGGCCGGCAGATACGCAGTATTTT

V: TRBV29-1
D: TRBD2
length: 14
size: -
J: TRBJ2-7
CDR3: CSVFSGSSSYEQYF
DNA: TGCAGCGTGTTTAGCGGGTCGAGCTCCTACGAGCAGTACTTC

V: TRBV6-1
D: -
length: 15
size: -
J: TRBJ2-6
CDR3: CASRRGSSGANVLTF
DNA: TGTGCCAGCAGGAGGGGCAGCTCTGGGGCCAACGTCCTGACTTTC

V: TRBV5-6
D: -
length: 14
size: -
J: TRBJ2-7
CDR3: CASSQVLGAGEQYF
DNA: TGTGCCAGCAGCCAGGTACTGGGGGCAGGGGAGCAGTACTTC

V: TRBV28
D: TRBD2
length: 14
size: many
J: TRBJ2-5
CDR3: CASSFGTKQKTQYF
DNA: TGTGCCAGCAGTTTCGGGACTAAACAAAAGACCCAGTACTTC

V: TRBV12-3/TRBV12-4
D: TRBD1
length: 15
size: many
J: TRBJ2-7
CDR3: CASSLGGQGVYEQYF
DNA: TGTGCCAGCAGTTTAGGAGGACAGGGGGTCTACGAGCAGTACTTC

V: TRBV7-2
D: TRBD2
length: 14
size: many
J: TRBJ2-5
CDR3: CASSLAGRAGTQYF
DNA: TGTGCCAGCAGCTTAGCCGGGAGGGCAGGGACCCAGTACTTC

V: TRBV12-3/TRBV12-4
D: -
length: 19
size: -
J: TRBJ2-1
CDR3: CASISRVLNTPRKGNEQFF
DNA: TGTGCCAGCATCAGCAGGGTTCTTAACACCCCCCGGAAGGGGAATGAGCAGTTCTTC

V: TRBV20-1
D: TRBD2
length: 13
size: many
J: TRBJ2-1
CDR3: CSATSGPDNEQFF
DNA: TGCAGTGCTACTAGCGGGCCTGACAATGAGCAGTTCTTC

V: TRBV28
D: TRBD1
length: 15
size: many
J: TRBJ2-4
CDR3: CASTSTGGSKNIQYF
DNA: TGTGCCAGCACTTCGACAGGGGGTTCTAAAAACATTCAGTACTTC

V: TRBV3-1
D: TRBD1
length: 16
size: few
J: TRBJ2-6
CDR3: CASRRGRPEGANVLTF
DNA: TGTGCCAGCAGGAGGGGGCGGCCTGAAGGGGCCAACGTCCTGACTTTC

V: TRBV20-1
D: TRBD2
length: 14
size: many
J: TRBJ2-1
CDR3: CSGITSGRSDEQFF
DNA: TGCAGTGGCATTACTAGCGGGAGAAGCGATGAGCAGTTCTTC

V: TRBV28
D: -
length: 15
size: many
J: TRBJ1-2
CDR3: CASSFTRDRSSGYTF
DNA: TGTGCCAGCAGTTTTACGAGGGACCGCAGTAGTGGCTACACCTTC

V: TRBV4-1
D: -
length: 14
size: -
J: TRBJ2-7
CDR3: CASSQRTDPYEQYF
DNA: TGCGCCAGCAGCCAACGGACAGATCCCTACGAGCAGTACTTC

V: TRBV10-3
D: -
length: 13
size: many
J: TRBJ2-7
CDR3: CAISEVAPYEQYF
DNA: TGTGCCATCAGTGAGGTAGCCCCCTACGAGCAGTACTTC

V: TRBV2
D: TRBD1
length: 14
size: many
J: TRBJ2-1
CDR3: CASRAGTGYNEQFF
DNA: TGTGCCAGCAGGGCCGGGACAGGCTACAATGAGCAGTTCTTC

V: TRBV7-9
D: TRBD2
length: 16
size: many
J: TRBJ2-7
CDR3: CASSLALGGSPYEQYF
DNA: TGTGCCAGCAGCTTAGCGTTAGGCGGGAGCCCCTACGAGCAGTACTTC

V: TRBV7-9
D: -
length: 17
size: many
J: TRBJ2-1
CDR3: CASSSPGGIVSYNEQFF
DNA: TGTGCCAGCAGCTCCCCCGGGGGAATCGTTTCATACAATGAGCAGTTCTTC

V: TRBV4-1
D: -
length: 14
size: -
J: TRBJ2-3
CDR3: CASRGPMGTDTQYF
DNA: TGCGCCAGCAGGGGGCCTATGGGCACAGATACGCAGTATTTT

V: TRBV4-2
D: TRBD2
length: 17
size: -
J: TRBJ2-7
CDR3: CASSSPPLAGDPYEQYF
DNA: TGTGCCAGCAGCTCACCACCCCTAGCGGGAGACCCCTACGAGCAGTACTTC

V: TRBV28
D: TRBD1
length: 16
size: many
J: TRBJ2-6
CDR3: CASSQTGPSGANVLTF
DNA: TGTGCCAGCAGTCAGACAGGGCCCTCAGGGGCCAACGTCCTGACTTTC